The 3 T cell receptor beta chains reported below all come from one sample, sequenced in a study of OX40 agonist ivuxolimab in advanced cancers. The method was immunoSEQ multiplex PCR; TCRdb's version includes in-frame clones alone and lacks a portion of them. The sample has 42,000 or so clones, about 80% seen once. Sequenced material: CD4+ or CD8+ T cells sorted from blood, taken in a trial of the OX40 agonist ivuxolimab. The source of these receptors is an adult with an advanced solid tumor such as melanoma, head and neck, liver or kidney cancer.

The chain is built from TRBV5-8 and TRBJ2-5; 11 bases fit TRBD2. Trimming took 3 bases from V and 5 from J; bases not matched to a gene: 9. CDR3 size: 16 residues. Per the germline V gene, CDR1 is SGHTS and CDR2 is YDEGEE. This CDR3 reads CASSSPLASGGETQYF. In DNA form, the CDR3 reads TGTGCCAGCAGCTCCCCATTGGCTAGCGGGGGGGAGACCCAGTACTTC. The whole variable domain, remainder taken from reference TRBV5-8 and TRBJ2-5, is EAGVTQSPTHLIKTRGQQATLRCSPISGHTSVYWYQQALGLGLQFLLWYDEGEERNRGNFPPRFSGRQFPNYSSELNVNALELEDSALYLCASSSPLASGGETQYFGPGTRLLVL.

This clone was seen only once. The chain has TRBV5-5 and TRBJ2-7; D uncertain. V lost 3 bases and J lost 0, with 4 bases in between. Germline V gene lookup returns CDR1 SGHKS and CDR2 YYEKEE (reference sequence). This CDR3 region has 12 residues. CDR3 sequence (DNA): TGTGCCAGCAGCTCGGTCTCCTACGAGCAGTACTTC. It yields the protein CASSSVSYEQYF.

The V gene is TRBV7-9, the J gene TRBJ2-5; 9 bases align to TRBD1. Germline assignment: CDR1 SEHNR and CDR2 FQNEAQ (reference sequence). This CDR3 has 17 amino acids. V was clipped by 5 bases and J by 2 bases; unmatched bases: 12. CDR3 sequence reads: CASSRPLHGTGQETQYF. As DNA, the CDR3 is TGTGCCAGCAGCCGCCCGCTCCACGGGACAGGGCAAGAGACCCAGTACTTC.